A selection of T cell receptor beta chains follows, all from one sample in a study of T-cell memory formation after mild COVID-19. TCRdb used MiXCR to reprocess the 5' RACE reads, holding one entry per CDR3 protein. In the table there are about 110,000 distinct CDR3 sequences, 13% to 15% of which are singletons. Material for sequencing was PBMCs or a T cell subset sorted from them (not recorded which). The receptors shown here come from a man aged 18 to 30 who had mild COVID-19 (a few samples of this study predate the infection). Cell type and time point are not known. Each CDR3 is given with its conserved first and last residue. Each record gives: J gene, V gene, D gene, clone size, CDR3 protein, CDR3 DNA. The D gene is left open where the match is weak. Not all rows give a size; the values are once, few, many and, for expanded clones, a class.

j_call: TRBJ1-5; v_call: TRBV18; d_call: TRBD1; clone_size: .; cdr3_aa: CASSPAGGQPQHF; cdr3_nt: TGTGCCAGCTCACCAGCAGGGGGTCAGCCCCAGCATTTT
j_call: TRBJ2-1; v_call: TRBV4-1; d_call: TRBD2; clone_size: many; cdr3_aa: CASSQDWLADDNEQFF; cdr3_nt: TGCGCCAGCAGCCAAGATTGGCTAGCGGACGACAATGAGCAGTTCTTC
j_call: TRBJ2-3; v_call: TRBV7-2; d_call: TRBD1; clone_size: many; cdr3_aa: CASSPTWTGGTDTQYF; cdr3_nt: TGTGCCAGCAGCCCCACCTGGACAGGAGGCACAGATACGCAGTATTTT
j_call: TRBJ2-2; v_call: TRBV15; d_call: .; clone_size: few; cdr3_aa: CATSRKFHGELFF; cdr3_nt: TGTGCCACCAGCAGAAAATTCCACGGGGAGCTGTTTTTT
j_call: TRBJ1-1; v_call: TRBV7-2; d_call: TRBD1; clone_size: .; cdr3_aa: CASSYRDRERTEAFF; cdr3_nt: TGTGCCAGCAGCTACCGGGACAGGGAGCGCACTGAAGCTTTCTTT
j_call: TRBJ2-5; v_call: TRBV15; d_call: TRBD1; clone_size: few; cdr3_aa: CATSRPDRGQETQYF; cdr3_nt: TGTGCCACCAGCAGACCCGACAGGGGGCAAGAGACCCAGTACTTC
j_call: TRBJ2-7; v_call: TRBV9; d_call: TRBD1; clone_size: .; cdr3_aa: CASSAGPGQGYEQYF; cdr3_nt: TGTGCCAGCAGCGCAGGCCCAGGACAGGGCTACGAGCAGTACTTC
j_call: TRBJ2-1; v_call: TRBV4-3; d_call: TRBD2; clone_size: .; cdr3_aa: CASSQLAGFNEQFF; cdr3_nt: TGCGCCAGCAGCCAACTAGCGGGGTTCAATGAGCAGTTCTTC
j_call: TRBJ1-5; v_call: TRBV28; d_call: .; clone_size: .; cdr3_aa: CASSLKWAGPRQKPTQPQHF; cdr3_nt: TGTGCCAGCAGTTTAAAGTGGGCAGGGCCCCGGCAAAAGCCCACCCAGCCCCAGCATTTT
j_call: TRBJ1-1; v_call: TRBV19; d_call: .; clone_size: many; cdr3_aa: CASSISGNTEAFF; cdr3_nt: TGTGCCAGTAGTATCTCGGGCAACACTGAAGCTTTCTTT
j_call: TRBJ2-2; v_call: TRBV7-6; d_call: .; clone_size: few; cdr3_aa: CASSPNAGELFF; cdr3_nt: TGTGCCAGCAGCCCAAATGCCGGGGAGCTGTTTTTT
j_call: TRBJ2-7; v_call: TRBV7-6; d_call: TRBD1; clone_size: .; cdr3_aa: CASSLSGQGSLYEQYF; cdr3_nt: TGTGCCAGCAGCTTATCTGGACAGGGGTCGTTGTACGAGCAGTACTTC
j_call: TRBJ2-4; v_call: TRBV5-6; d_call: .; clone_size: few; cdr3_aa: CASSLSLAKNIQYF; cdr3_nt: TGTGCCAGCAGCTTGTCTCTAGCCAAAAACATTCAGTACTTC
j_call: TRBJ1-1; v_call: TRBV10-3; d_call: TRBD1; clone_size: .; cdr3_aa: CAISRGQGATYGDTEAFF; cdr3_nt: TGTGCCATCAGCCGGGGACAGGGGGCGACTTATGGGGACACTGAAGCTTTCTTT
j_call: TRBJ1-2; v_call: TRBV4-1; d_call: .; clone_size: .; cdr3_aa: CASSPTSNYGYTF; cdr3_nt: TGCGCCAGCAGCCCAACCTCCAACTATGGCTACACCTTC
j_call: TRBJ1-2; v_call: TRBV24-1; d_call: TRBD1; clone_size: .; cdr3_aa: CATSDVGETGKGYTF; cdr3_nt: TGTGCCACCAGTGATGTGGGAGAGACAGGGAAAGGCTACACCTTC
j_call: TRBJ1-2; v_call: TRBV11-2; d_call: .; clone_size: few; cdr3_aa: CASRQGYYGYTF; cdr3_nt: TGTGCCAGCAGACAGGGATACTATGGCTACACCTTC
j_call: TRBJ2-7; v_call: TRBV10-3; d_call: .; clone_size: .; cdr3_aa: CAISESGSSYEQYF; cdr3_nt: TGTGCCATCAGTGAATCAGGAAGCTCCTACGAGCAGTACTTC
j_call: TRBJ2-2; v_call: TRBV12-3/TRBV12-4; d_call: TRBD1; clone_size: few; cdr3_aa: CASRGQGGTGELFF; cdr3_nt: TGTGCCAGCAGGGGACAGGGGGGCACCGGGGAGCTGTTTTTT
j_call: TRBJ2-5; v_call: TRBV5-5; d_call: TRBD1; clone_size: .; cdr3_aa: CASSPGTGGMETQYF; cdr3_nt: TGTGCCAGCAGCCCCGGGACAGGGGGCATGGAGACCCAGTACTTC